This T cell receptor (beta chain) emerged from a study of cytomegalovirus exposure and HLA in healthy donors. Across the whole study: Genotyping showed approximately 81% of a few hundred donors falling in the Caucasian-associated ancestry cluster. Study results and caveats: Generally TCR sequences proved uncommon, though certain public TCRs appeared in numerous donors.

As concerns this clone: Antigen specificity is unknown.

CDR1 is SGDLS and CDR2 is YYNGEE in the germline V gene. This CDR3 is built from 14 residues. Trimming removed 3 bases at V and 7 bases at J, with 16 bases between. Regarding donors, all were healthy bone marrow donors. Use of 60 Vbeta and 13 Jbeta primers characterized the PCR. Assay: immunoSEQ multiplex PCR; the TCRdb copy retains only in-frame clones and omits some. The clone table shows about 46,000 clones, with the ten largest holding under 1.4%. Sequencing was done on a sample of PBMCs. This sequence was found in a woman aged 40 to 55 in good health and CMV-seronegative. The chain couples TRBV9 to TRBJ1-1; maybe TRBD1 (6 bases). CDR3 DNA sequence: TGTGCCAGCAGCGACCCCAGGGGCGTCGGTGAAGCTTTCTTT. Amino acids: CASSDPRGVGEAFF. The full variable domain, completed using reference TRBV9 and TRBJ1-1, is DSGVTQTPKHLITATGQRVTLRCSPRSGDLSVYWYQQSLDQGLQFLIQYYNGEERAKGNILERFSAQQFPDLHSELNLSSLELGDSALYFCASSDPRGVGEAFFGQGTRLTVV.